The 15 T cell receptor beta chains below all came from one sample that was sequenced in a study of cytomegalovirus exposure and HLA in healthy donors. The PCR had 60 Vbeta and 13 Jbeta primers. Libraries were prepared by immunoSEQ multiplex PCR; TCRdb keeps only in-frame clonotypes and omits some of them. The profile shows around 220,000 clones, roughly 75% of them singletons. The sequenced sample consisted of PBMCs. The receptors originated from a woman aged 25 to 45 in good health and CMV-seronegative.

The gene calls are TRBV2 and TRBJ1-5; 10 bases line up with TRBD1. Germline CDR1 reads SNHLY; CDR2 reads FYNNEI. This CDR3 is built from 14 residues. V was pared by 4 bases and J by 4 bases, with 1 base of the junction left unmatched. The CDR3 sequence is CASSGTGGNQPQHF. The CDR3 DNA is TGTGCCAGCAGTGGGACAGGGGGGAATCAGCCCCAGCATTTT.

The J gene is TRBJ1-2, the V gene TRBV29-1; 11 bases match TRBD1. CDR1 and CDR2 (germline): SQVTM, ANQGSEA. J was trimmed by 7 bases and V by 6 bases; bases with no gene match: 10. The CDR3 covers 14 residues. CDR3 residues: CSVGGTGGQGGYTF. The CDR3 DNA is TGCAGCGTCGGGGGGACAGGGGGTCAGGGTGGCTACACCTTC.

This sequence joins TRBV7-9 and TRBJ2-2; 11 bases agree with TRBD2. This CDR3 is built from 17 residues. Unmatched junction bases numbered 7, after V lost 4 bases and J lost 3 bases. Germline CDR1 SEHNR, CDR2 FQNEAQ (reference sequence). The CDR3 coding sequence is TGTGCCAGCAGCTCTCTTATGGGACTAGCGGACACCGGGGAGCTGTTTTTT. Amino acid sequence: CASSSLMGLADTGELFF.

This chain links TRBV7-3 with TRBJ2-6; D might be TRBD1 (5 bases). V lost 4 bases and J 0 bases, leaving 10 bases between the germline ends. Germline V gene lookup returns CDR1 SGHTA and CDR2 FQGTGA. This CDR3 spans 16 amino acids. CDR3 coding DNA: TGTGCCAGCAGCTCTAGACAGCTCTCTGGGGCCAACGTCCTGACTTTC. This codes for CASSSRQLSGANVLTF.

This sequence joins TRBV30 and TRBJ1-2; 7 nucleotides agree with TRBD1. The trim removed 4 bases at V and 5 bases at J, leaving 7 bases unmatched. The CDR3 is made up of 13 amino acids. CDR1 is GTSNPN and CDR2 is SVGIG in the germline V gene (reference sequence). The CDR3 sequence: CAWTPGQIYGYTF. DNA of the CDR3: TGTGCCTGGACTCCGGGACAGATTTATGGCTACACCTTC.

This clone has only one observation. CDR3 nucleotides: TGTGCCTGGAGCGGGGGACAGGGGGCCTACGAGCAGTACTTC. It specifies CAWSGGQGAYEQYF. This chain uses TRBV30 with TRBJ2-7; 11 nucleotides match TRBD1. V shed 3 bases and J 2 bases; nucleotides not matched to a gene: 3. The germline V gene encodes CDR1 GTSNPN and CDR2 SVGIG (reference sequence). The CDR3 is 14 amino acids.

The chain combines TRBV19 with TRBJ2-7, with 8 bases that match TRBD2. Per the germline V gene, CDR1 is LNHDA and CDR2 is SQIVND (reference sequence). The CDR3 contains 15 residues. V dropped 3 bases and J dropped 2; count of bases not matched to a gene: 6. CDR3 DNA sequence: TGTGCCAGTAGTATTCTACTAGCGGCTCCCTACGAGCAGTACTTC. Protein sequence: CASSILLAAPYEQYF.

This clone was recorded a few times. A junction boundary mismatches the germline segment, possibly from a read error. The rearrangement joins TRBV7-7 to TRBJ2-2, with 7 bases that match TRBD1. Germline V gene data show CDR1 as SSHAT and CDR2 as FNYEAQ (reference sequence). The CDR3 runs 15 residues. The CDR3 DNA is TGTGCTAGCAGACCTACAGGGGCTGGTACCGGGGAGCTGTTTTTT. Encoded protein: CASRPTGAGTGELFF.

Written as DNA, the CDR3 is TGTGCCAGCAGCGTCCGAGCAGCGGGGGCAGGAGAGACCCAGTACTTC. Protein: CASSVRAAGAGETQYF. This chain uses TRBV9 with TRBJ2-5; 8 bases are a match to TRBD2. Trimming cost V 2 bases and J 4 bases; bases outside gene matches: 10. CDR1 and CDR2 (germline): SGDLS, YYNGEE. CDR3 length: 16 amino acids. The complete variable domain, with remaining parts taken from reference TRBV9 and TRBJ2-5, reads DSGVTQTPKHLITATGQRVTLRCSPRSGDLSVYWYQQSLDQGLQFLIQYYNGEERAKGNILERFSAQQFPDLHSELNLSSLELGDSALYFCASSVRAAGAGETQYFGPGTRLLVL.

This chain uses TRBV18 with TRBJ2-7, with D perhaps matching TRBD2 (6 bases). Trimming shortened V by 2 bases and J by 5 bases, and 13 bases separated the two germline ends. Per germline, CDR1 KGHSH and CDR2 LQKENI. This CDR3 comprises 14 residues. For the CDR3, the DNA is TGTGCCAGCTCACCAAAGGAGGGGCACCACGAGCAGTACTTC. It yields the protein CASSPKEGHHEQYF.

This sequence joins TRBV27 and TRBJ1-3; D not resolved. The germline V gene has CDR1 MNHEY and CDR2 SMNVEV (reference sequence). V was pared by 6 bases and J by 4 bases, with 10 bases between. CDR3 length equals 13 residues. The CDR3 loop reads CASSRGAGNTIYF. The CDR3, as DNA: TGTGCCAGCAGCCGGGGAGCAGGAAACACCATATATTTT.

The chain links TRBV19 to TRBJ1-5; D not certain. The germline gives CDR1 LNHDA, CDR2 SQIVND (reference sequence). The CDR3 length is 14 residues. V was clipped by 7 bases and J by 7 bases, with 17 bases between them. The CDR3 DNA sequence: TGTGCCAGTACCTTGGGAGACACGGGACAGCCCCAGCATTTT. Residues: CASTLGDTGQPQHF.

The chain has TRBV29-1 and TRBJ2-3, with a tentative D call TRBD2 (5 bases). CDR3 length equals 12 residues. Looked up from germline, CDR1 is SQVTM and CDR2 is ANQGSEA. The V end was cut by 4 bases, the J end by 10 bases, with 15 bases between. The CDR3 loop reads CSVAGTSGSQYF. The CDR3 DNA sequence: TGCAGCGTTGCTGGAACTAGTGGGTCGCAGTATTTT.

The chain combines TRBV27 with TRBJ1-5; D possibly corresponds to TRBD1 (6 bases). Germline assignment: CDR1 MNHEY and CDR2 SMNVEV (reference sequence). V lost 6 bases and J 2 bases, leaving 14 bases between the germline ends. The CDR3 has 15 residues. In nucleotides, the CDR3 is TGTGCCAGCAGCACAGGGTCGGCGGGCAATCAGCCCCAGCATTTT. This translates into CASSTGSAGNQPQHF.

J is TRBJ2-1 and V is TRBV6-6; TRBD2 might be the D (5 bases). CDR3 length equals 14 residues. Germline lookup yields CDR1 MNHNY and CDR2 SVGAGI (reference sequence). V shed 6 bases and J shed 6 bases, with 15 bases lying between them. CDR3 sequence: CASSELRGRNEQFF. The CDR3, as DNA: TGTGCCAGCAGCGAACTCCGAGGGCGCAATGAGCAGTTCTTC.